The 15 T cell receptor beta chains listed next were all sequenced from one sample in a study of radiotherapy plus CTLA-4 blockade in lung cancer. The data were produced by immunoSEQ multiplex PCR, yet TCRdb's version contains in-frame clones alone and is incomplete. The table shows nearly 110,000 clones, with more than 75% occurring only once. The starting material was peripheral blood, obtained from a patient treated with radiotherapy plus ipilimumab. Receptors originate from a human donor with non-small cell lung cancer that progressed on radiotherapy plus ipilimumab. Some clones in this sample may be carry-over from other donors' samples.

V is TRBV5-4 and J is TRBJ2-3; D possibly uses TRBD1 or TRBD2 (7 bases each). The V gene's germline CDR1 is SGHNT and CDR2 YYREEE (reference sequence). The length of the CDR3 is 14 residues. The V gene lost 5 bases and the J gene lost 1 base, with 11 bases spanning the gap. CDR3 residues: CASRQGRGTDTQYF. CDR3 DNA sequence: TGTGCCAGCAGACAGGGGAGGGGCACAGATACGCAGTATTTT.

The rearrangement links TRBV5-1 to TRBJ1-1, with D tentatively TRBD1 (6 bases). CDR3 length: 14 residues. Per germline, CDR1 SGHRS and CDR2 YFSETQ. With 1 base removed from V and 1 base from J, the gap between germline ends came to 8 bases. The CDR3, as DNA: TGCGCCAGCAGCTTGTTAGGGGGGAACACTGAAGCTTTCTTT. Protein sequence: CASSLLGGNTEAFF.

This clone was counted between two and nine times. This chain uses TRBV29-1 with TRBJ1-3; the D gene is possibly TRBD1 (6 bases). The ends were cut back, 8 bases at V and 2 bases at J, with 13 bases in the middle. Germline CDR1 and CDR2: SQVTM and ANQGSEA. The CDR3 length is 13 residues. The CDR3 loop is CSWTQGPGNTIYF. CDR3 DNA: TGCAGCTGGACACAGGGTCCTGGAAACACCATATATTTT.

The J gene is TRBJ1-1, the V gene TRBV30; D gene ambiguous. Germline V gene data show CDR1 as GTSNPN and CDR2 as SVGIG (reference sequence). V was pared by 0 bases and J by 0 bases, with 11 bases between. This CDR3 comprises 15 residues. The CDR3 reads CAWSVSVTMNTEAFF. CDR3 nucleotides: TGTGCCTGGAGTGTGTCAGTTACTATGAACACTGAAGCTTTCTTT.

As regards this clone: Different DNA sequences within this sample yield the same CDR3. The CDR3 is CASRAGTGGYNEQFF. CDR3 nucleotide sequence: TGTGCCAGCAGGGCCGGGACAGGGGGTTACAATGAGCAGTTCTTC. The chain employs TRBV28 and TRBJ2-1, with 11 bases aligning to TRBD1. Germline trimming cut 6 bases from V and 4 bases from J; bases unmatched to any gene: 5. Per germline, CDR1 MDHEN and CDR2 SYDVKM. The CDR3 has 15 residues.

This chain connects TRBV7-2 to TRBJ1-2, with TRBD1 matching 7 bases. The CDR3 loop spans 15 amino acids. J lost 0 bases, V lost 2 bases, and 3 bases had no gene match. Per the germline V gene, CDR1 is SGHTA and CDR2 is FQGNSA. This chain's CDR3 is CASSLYTGANYGYTF. The CDR3 DNA sequence: TGTGCCAGCAGCTTATATACAGGGGCTAACTATGGCTACACCTTC.

J is TRBJ2-1 and V is TRBV6-4; 11 nucleotides agree with TRBD2. J gave up 6 bases and V 3 bases, and 4 bases lay outside the gene matches. Germline lookup yields CDR1 MRHNA and CDR2 SNTAGT. The CDR3 has 15 amino acids. The CDR3 loop reads CASSETSGDGNEQFF. Written as DNA, the CDR3 is TGTGCCAGCAGTGAGACTAGCGGGGATGGCAATGAGCAGTTCTTC.

CDR3 coding DNA: TGCAGCGTTGACGGGGGAGGGGGAAACACAGATACGCAGTATTTT. It yields the protein CSVDGGGGNTDTQYF. The chain links TRBV29-1 to TRBJ2-3, with a possible D match to TRBD2 (7 bases). V was shortened by 3 bases and J by 2 bases, with 15 bases between the two germline ends. Germline V gene lookup returns CDR1 SQVTM and CDR2 ANQGSEA. The CDR3 spans 15 residues.

In its sample, this clone was seen a few times. This chain links TRBV2 with TRBJ1-3; the D gene is possibly TRBD1 (6 bases). This CDR3 has 13 residues. Trimming cost V 6 bases and J 8 bases, with 14 bases left between them. Germline-derived CDR1 and CDR2 are SNHLY and FYNNEI. CDR3 residues: CASRRQEGHTIYF. Written as DNA, the CDR3 is TGTGCCAGCAGGCGACAGGAGGGACACACCATATATTTT.

This clone was counted between two and nine times. The genes are TRBV30 and TRBJ1-6; 7 bases fit TRBD1. The CDR3 is made up of 16 amino acids. V shed 0 bases and J 7 bases; nucleotides not matched to a gene: 9. The germline V gene encodes CDR1 GTSNPN and CDR2 SVGIG (reference sequence). The chain's CDR3 is CAWSVYGTDLNSPLHF. CDR3 DNA sequence: TGTGCCTGGAGTGTATACGGGACAGATCTAAATTCACCCCTCCACTTT.

V gene TRBV6-5 combines with J gene TRBJ1-1; 8 nucleotides line up with TRBD1. Germline trimming cut 3 bases from V and 1 base from J; bases unmatched to any gene: 4. The germline V gene encodes CDR1 MNHEY and CDR2 SVGAGI. This CDR3 is built from 15 residues. The CDR3 DNA sequence: TGTGCCAGCAGTTATCTGGGACAGGCGAACACTGAAGCTTTCTTT. Encoded protein: CASSYLGQANTEAFF.

The chain links TRBV2 to TRBJ2-3; no firm D call. V was cut by 9 bases and J by 0 bases, with 7 bases left in between. The V gene's germline CDR1 is SNHLY and CDR2 FYNNEI. The CDR3 length is 12 residues. The CDR3 coding sequence is TGTGCCAGTACGGGTAGCACAGATACGCAGTATTTT. This translates into CASTGSTDTQYF.

The rearrangement uses TRBV5-1 and TRBJ1-5; D is unclear. The V end lost 3 bases, the J end lost 9 bases, and 13 bases lay between the germline ends. Looked up from germline, CDR1 is SGHRS and CDR2 is YFSETQ. CDR3 length equals 13 residues. The CDR3, as DNA: TGCGCCAGCAGCTGGGAGGGTGGAGGGCCCCAGCATTTT. This encodes CASSWEGGGPQHF.

The gene calls are TRBV7-9 and TRBJ2-2, with D perhaps matching TRBD1 (6 bases). Looked up from germline, CDR1 is SEHNR and CDR2 is FQNEAQ (reference sequence). The CDR3 extends over 14 amino acids. V lost 6 bases to trimming and J lost 3 bases, with 11 bases between them. CDR3 DNA: TGTGCCAGCAGGTCTGCAGGGGACACCGGGGAGCTGTTTTTT. As protein: CASRSAGDTGELFF.

The chain has TRBV29-1 and TRBJ1-4; perhaps TRBD1 as D (5 bases). Germline V gene lookup returns CDR1 SQVTM and CDR2 ANQGSEA. V lost 7 bases, J lost 7 bases, and 16 bases lay in between. The CDR3 is made up of 13 amino acids. The CDR3 spells CSGTPLSGEKLFF. CDR3 coding DNA: TGCAGCGGGACACCCCTGTCTGGTGAAAAACTGTTTTTT. Using reference TRBV29-1 and TRBJ1-4 for the parts outside the CDR3, the full variable domain is SAVISQKPSRDICQRGTSLTIQCQVDSQVTMMFWYRQQPGQSLTLIATANQGSEATYESGFVIDKFPISRPNLTFSTLTVSNMSPEDSSIYLCSGTPLSGEKLFFGSGTQLSVL.